The 26 T cell receptor beta chains listed next were all sequenced from one sample in a study of identifying expanded T cells in peripheral blood. Sequencing was performed with immunoSEQ multiplex PCR; in TCRdb, only in-frame clones are kept and a portion is missing. Of approximately 90,000 clones detected, approximately 91% appear once; the ten largest clones hold around 4.3%. The sequencing sample was made of blood. These receptors came from a person between 18 and 75 years old in good health.

The chain employs TRBV7-2 and TRBJ2-1; 9 bases fit TRBD2. J gave up 0 bases and V 5 bases, and 11 bases lay outside the gene matches. The CDR3 has 18 amino acids. The germline V gene encodes CDR1 SGHTA and CDR2 FQGNSA. The CDR3, as DNA: TGTGCCAGCAGCCCCGAGAGCGGGGGGCCCCTCTCCTACAATGAGCAGTTCTTC. Its translation is CASSPESGGPLSYNEQFF.

The gene calls are TRBV5-4 and TRBJ1-4; D ambiguous. Germline values: CDR1 SGHNT, CDR2 YYREEE (reference sequence). V lost 2 bases and J lost 2, with 13 bases in between. The CDR3 consists of 16 residues. The CDR3 DNA sequence: TGTGCCAGCAGCTTTCCGCGGTTCGGCACTAATGAAAAACTGTTTTTT. This sequence encodes CASSFPRFGTNEKLFF. The full variable domain, its missing parts supplied by reference TRBV5-4 and TRBJ1-4, is ETGVTQSPTHLIKTRGQQVTLRCSSQSGHNTVSWYQQALGQGPQFIFQYYREEENGRGNFPPRFSGLQFPNYSSELNVNALELDDSALYLCASSFPRFGTNEKLFFGSGTQLSVL.

This clone has just a few counts. The chain combines TRBV19 with TRBJ2-7; D unclear. Germline-derived CDR1 and CDR2 are LNHDA and SQIVND (reference sequence). The CDR3 has 11 amino acids. V dropped 4 bases and J dropped 3 bases, with 4 bases sitting between them. CDR3 protein: CASSTGYEQYF. DNA of the CDR3: TGTGCCAGTAGTACAGGCTACGAGCAGTACTTC.

This chain connects TRBV18 to TRBJ2-1; possibly TRBD1 for D (5 bases). The ends were cut back, 2 bases at V and 9 bases at J, with 8 bases in the middle. The CDR3 is 12 amino acids. Germline values: CDR1 KGHSH, CDR2 LQKENI. The CDR3 region has the DNA TGTGCCAGCTCACCATCAAGGGGTGAGCAGTTCTTC. This sequence encodes CASSPSRGEQFF.

The chain links TRBV5-1 to TRBJ1-4; 7 bases line up with TRBD1. The germline gives CDR1 SGHRS, CDR2 YFSETQ. V dropped 3 bases and J dropped 4; count of bases not matched to a gene: 9. The CDR3 spans 16 residues. The CDR3 DNA reads TGCGCCAGCAGCTCCGGGACAGAATTTTTTAATGAAAAACTGTTTTTT. Protein product: CASSSGTEFFNEKLFF.

This chain joins TRBV6-5 and TRBJ2-7; D may match TRBD1 or TRBD2 (7 bases each). The V end was cut by 7 bases, the J end by 5 bases, with 21 bases between. Germline assignment: CDR1 MNHEY and CDR2 SVGAGI. The CDR3 extends over 15 amino acids. The CDR3 reads CASTRGGAEVHEQYF. CDR3 bases: TGTGCCAGCACCAGGGGGGGGGCCGAGGTCCACGAGCAGTACTTC.

The chain employs TRBV5-8 and TRBJ2-3, with TRBD2 matching over 7 bases. The CDR3 is made up of 17 amino acids. Germline V gene lookup returns CDR1 SGHTS and CDR2 YDEGEE. V lost 4 bases and J lost 6; bases outside the gene matches: 17. The CDR3 coding sequence is TGTGCCAGCAGCACCCAGATTGTGGGCGGGAGAGTGGATACGCAGTATTTT. Its protein is CASSTQIVGGRVDTQYF.

The chain uses TRBV19 and TRBJ1-2; D not certain. The CDR3 length is 13 residues. V gave up 3 bases and J gave up 8 bases, with 13 bases separating them. In germline, CDR1 is LNHDA, CDR2 SQIVND (reference sequence). CDR3 DNA sequence: TGTGCCAGTAGTATGCTGGGCTCGGGAGGCTACACCTTC. This encodes CASSMLGSGGYTF.

This chain joins TRBV4-1 and TRBJ1-5; D uncertain. V lost 1 base and J lost 2, with 9 bases in between. The CDR3 has 15 amino acids. The germline gives CDR1 MGHRA, CDR2 YSYEKL. The CDR3 DNA reads as TGCGCCAGCAGCCAAGTGCTCCGGGGCAATCAGCCCCAGCATTTT. It is translated as CASSQVLRGNQPQHF.

The V and J genes are TRBV27 and TRBJ2-7; possible D gene TRBD2, 5 bases. CDR1 is MNHEY and CDR2 is SMNVEV in the germline V gene (reference sequence). V lost 3 bases and J lost 2, with 14 bases in between. This CDR3 spans 15 amino acids. As DNA, the CDR3 is TGTGCCAGCAGTTTTGGAGGAAAAGGCCCCTACGAGCAGTACTTC. This codes for CASSFGGKGPYEQYF.

V gene TRBV28 combines with J gene TRBJ1-3; D possibly corresponds to TRBD1 (5 bases). Germline CDR1 and CDR2: MDHEN and SYDVKM. Deletions cut 5 bases from V and 2 bases from J, with 13 bases between. The CDR3 is made up of 15 amino acids. This CDR3 reads CASSASRGAGNTIYF. The CDR3 coding sequence is TGTGCCAGCAGTGCCAGCCGGGGGGCTGGAAACACCATATATTTT.

This clone was recorded once. The chain uses TRBV11-2 and TRBJ2-7; 7 bases map to TRBD1. Per the germline V gene, CDR1 is SGHAT and CDR2 is FQNNGV. Germline trimming cut 3 bases from V and 2 bases from J; bases unmatched to any gene: 1. The CDR3 is made up of 13 amino acids. Here the CDR3 DNA reads TGTGCCAGCAGCTTGGGGACAGCCTACGAGCAGTACTTC. Amino acid sequence: CASSLGTAYEQYF.

In nucleotides, the CDR3 is TGTGCCAGCAGCCACCTGAAGGGGGCAGTGAACACTGAAGCTTTCTTT. Translating gives CASSHLKGAVNTEAFF. The V and J genes are TRBV4-2 and TRBJ1-1, with 7 bases lining up with TRBD1. Trimming took 3 bases from V and 0 from J; bases not matched to a gene: 7. The V gene's germline CDR1 is LGHNA and CDR2 YNFKEQ. The CDR3 has 16 amino acids.

The rearrangement joins TRBV7-8 to TRBJ2-7; D ambiguous. The germline CDR1 and CDR2 sequences are SGHVS and FQNEAQ. This CDR3 has 14 amino acids. V dropped 0 bases and J dropped 3 bases, with 9 bases sitting between them. CDR3 DNA: TGTGCCAGCAGCTTAGCCAGCCGAGACTACGAGCAGTACTTC. It is translated as CASSLASRDYEQYF.

This chain joins TRBV5-4 and TRBJ2-6; D may match TRBD1 or TRBD2 (5 bases each). This CDR3 has 18 amino acids. Germline-derived CDR1 and CDR2 are SGHNT and YYREEE (reference sequence). The V and J ends lost 4 bases and 0 bases respectively, with 17 bases between them. The CDR3 spells CASSTPGRTPSGANVLTF. CDR3 DNA sequence: TGTGCCAGCAGCACCCCGGGACGGACCCCCTCTGGGGCCAACGTCCTGACTTTC.

The chain combines TRBV7-2 with TRBJ2-3; D gene uncertain. V was shortened by 4 bases and J by 2 bases, with 10 bases between the two germline ends. CDR3 length equals 14 residues. Germline V lookup: CDR1 SGHTA, CDR2 FQGNSA. CDR3: CASSSRTYTDTQYF. DNA for the CDR3: TGTGCCAGCAGCTCTAGGACCTACACAGATACGCAGTATTTT.

The chain couples TRBV6-1 to TRBJ2-3, with no clear D. This CDR3 is 13 amino acids long. Germline assignment: CDR1 MNHNS and CDR2 SASEGT. The V end lost 4 bases, the J end lost 8 bases, and 13 bases lay between the germline ends. For the CDR3, the DNA is TGTGCCAGCAGTGCCCACAGCCTTCCTACGCAGTATTTT. Amino acid sequence: CASSAHSLPTQYF.

The chain uses TRBV6-4 and TRBJ2-1; 8 nucleotides agree with TRBD2. Trimming cost V 0 bases and J 2 bases; bases outside gene matches: 0. There are 15 residues in the CDR3. From germline, CDR1 is MRHNA and CDR2 SNTAGT. In DNA form, the CDR3 reads TGTGCCAGCAGTGACTCAGCGGGAGCCTACAATGAGCAGTTCTTC. Its translation is CASSDSAGAYNEQFF.

J is TRBJ2-7 and V is TRBV5-1; the D is unclear. The CDR3 length is 14 residues. The germline gives CDR1 SGHRS, CDR2 YFSETQ. V shed 4 bases and J shed 0 bases, with 11 bases lying between them. Here the CDR3 reads CASSDPTASYEQYF. The CDR3 region has the DNA TGCGCCAGCAGCGACCCGACTGCCTCCTACGAGCAGTACTTC.

The chain has TRBV25-1 and TRBJ2-1; D may be TRBD1 (5 bases). V was cut by 5 bases and J by 3 bases, with 14 bases left in between. CDR3 length equals 15 residues. In germline, CDR1 is MGHDK, CDR2 SYGVNS. Here the CDR3 DNA reads TGTGCCAGCAGTCGCCGGACACAACTCTACAATGAGCAGTTCTTC. It is translated as CASSRRTQLYNEQFF. Variable domain in full (rest from reference TRBV25-1 and TRBJ2-1): EADIYQTPRYLVIGTGKKITLECSQTMGHDKMYWYQQDPGMELHLIHYSYGVNSTEKGDLSSESTVSRIRTEHFPLTLESARPSHTSQYLCASSRRTQLYNEQFFGPGTRLTVL.

V gene TRBV4-1 combines with J gene TRBJ2-7; a possible D gene is TRBD1 (6 bases). CDR1 MGHRA and CDR2 YSYEKL come from the germline V gene. V lost 4 bases, J lost 2 bases, and 18 bases lay in between. The CDR3 sequence is 16 residues long. DNA of the CDR3: TGCGCCAGCAGCCTTAGCTCTCGACAGGCCACCTACGAGCAGTACTTC. Protein product: CASSLSSRQATYEQYF.

This chain connects TRBV10-2 to TRBJ1-4; no clear D gene. The CDR3 consists of 17 residues. Trimming stripped 3 bases from V and 8 bases from J, with 22 bases between. From germline, CDR1 is WSHSY and CDR2 SAAADI. The CDR3 loop is CASSDQIQQPGREKLFF. The CDR3 bases are TGCGCCAGCAGTGACCAAATCCAACAGCCCGGTCGGGAAAAACTGTTTTTT.

Only one count was recorded for this clone. The chain employs TRBV27 and TRBJ1-2; 9 bases line up with TRBD1. Germline V gene lookup returns CDR1 MNHEY and CDR2 SMNVEV (reference sequence). CDR3 size: 15 residues. V lost 5 bases, J lost 6 bases, and 10 bases stayed unmatched. CDR3 protein: CASSDSGTGNNGYTF. Here the CDR3 DNA reads TGTGCCAGCAGTGATTCCGGGACAGGGAACAATGGCTACACCTTC.

This chain links TRBV11-2 with TRBJ1-2, with 8 nucleotides matching TRBD1. Germline V gives CDR1 SGHAT, CDR2 FQNNGV. The CDR3 runs to 15 residues. Trimming cost V 1 base and J 4 bases; bases outside gene matches: 5. CDR3: CASSLAIGQGYGYTF. CDR3 bases: TGTGCCAGCAGCTTAGCCATCGGACAGGGCTATGGCTACACCTTC.

The chain uses TRBV6-4 and TRBJ2-2; D gene unclear. This CDR3 has 15 residues. Germline CDR1 and CDR2: MRHNA and SNTAGT. Trimming left V 3 bases short and J 3 bases short, with 11 bases between. DNA for the CDR3: TGTGCCAGCAGTGAACGAGGAGAAGACACCGGGGAGCTGTTTTTT. This sequence encodes CASSERGEDTGELFF.

The gene calls are TRBV28 and TRBJ1-1; weak D call: TRBD1 (5 bases). V gave up 3 bases and J gave up 7 bases, with 9 bases separating them. Germline V CDR1 and CDR2: MDHEN, SYDVKM. This CDR3 has 12 residues. The CDR3 is CASSLGVREAFF. The CDR3 DNA follows: TGTGCCAGCAGTTTGGGGGTGCGTGAAGCTTTCTTT.